The rows below give T cell receptor beta chains drawn from one sample of a study of graft-versus-host responses after intestinal transplantation. Their target antigens are unknown. The repertoire was sequenced with immunoSEQ multiplex PCR; TCRdb's copy has only in-frame clones and lacks some. The sample consists of tens of thousands of clones, roughly nine tenths of them appearing once. Source: unstimulated CD8+ T cells sorted from spleen or lymph node cells, taken before intestinal transplant. The receptors were gathered from a human donor who received an intestinal transplant. Each CDR3 is given with its conserved first and last residue.

V: TRBV15
J: TRBJ2-7
CDR3: CATSRNRVHEQYF

V: TRBV4-1
J: TRBJ2-1
CDR3: CASSQPPGQGYNEQFF

V: TRBV4-1
J: TRBJ2-7
CDR3: CASSPRLASTYEQYF

V: TRBV4-3
J: TRBJ2-7
CDR3: CASSQGTGPTYEQYF

V: TRBV11-1
J: TRBJ2-6
CDR3: CASSPSQVPSGANVLTF

V: TRBV5-1
J: TRBJ2-2
CDR3: CASSLDRGVAGELFF

V: TRBV2
J: TRBJ2-1
CDR3: CASSGNSGSIQDNEQFF

V: TRBV13
J: TRBJ2-3
CDR3: CASSPGLAETDTQYF

V: TRBV6-5
J: TRBJ1-5
CDR3: CASSFNQGAGQPQHF

V: TRBV14
J: TRBJ2-2
CDR3: CASSPLAGRGTGELFF